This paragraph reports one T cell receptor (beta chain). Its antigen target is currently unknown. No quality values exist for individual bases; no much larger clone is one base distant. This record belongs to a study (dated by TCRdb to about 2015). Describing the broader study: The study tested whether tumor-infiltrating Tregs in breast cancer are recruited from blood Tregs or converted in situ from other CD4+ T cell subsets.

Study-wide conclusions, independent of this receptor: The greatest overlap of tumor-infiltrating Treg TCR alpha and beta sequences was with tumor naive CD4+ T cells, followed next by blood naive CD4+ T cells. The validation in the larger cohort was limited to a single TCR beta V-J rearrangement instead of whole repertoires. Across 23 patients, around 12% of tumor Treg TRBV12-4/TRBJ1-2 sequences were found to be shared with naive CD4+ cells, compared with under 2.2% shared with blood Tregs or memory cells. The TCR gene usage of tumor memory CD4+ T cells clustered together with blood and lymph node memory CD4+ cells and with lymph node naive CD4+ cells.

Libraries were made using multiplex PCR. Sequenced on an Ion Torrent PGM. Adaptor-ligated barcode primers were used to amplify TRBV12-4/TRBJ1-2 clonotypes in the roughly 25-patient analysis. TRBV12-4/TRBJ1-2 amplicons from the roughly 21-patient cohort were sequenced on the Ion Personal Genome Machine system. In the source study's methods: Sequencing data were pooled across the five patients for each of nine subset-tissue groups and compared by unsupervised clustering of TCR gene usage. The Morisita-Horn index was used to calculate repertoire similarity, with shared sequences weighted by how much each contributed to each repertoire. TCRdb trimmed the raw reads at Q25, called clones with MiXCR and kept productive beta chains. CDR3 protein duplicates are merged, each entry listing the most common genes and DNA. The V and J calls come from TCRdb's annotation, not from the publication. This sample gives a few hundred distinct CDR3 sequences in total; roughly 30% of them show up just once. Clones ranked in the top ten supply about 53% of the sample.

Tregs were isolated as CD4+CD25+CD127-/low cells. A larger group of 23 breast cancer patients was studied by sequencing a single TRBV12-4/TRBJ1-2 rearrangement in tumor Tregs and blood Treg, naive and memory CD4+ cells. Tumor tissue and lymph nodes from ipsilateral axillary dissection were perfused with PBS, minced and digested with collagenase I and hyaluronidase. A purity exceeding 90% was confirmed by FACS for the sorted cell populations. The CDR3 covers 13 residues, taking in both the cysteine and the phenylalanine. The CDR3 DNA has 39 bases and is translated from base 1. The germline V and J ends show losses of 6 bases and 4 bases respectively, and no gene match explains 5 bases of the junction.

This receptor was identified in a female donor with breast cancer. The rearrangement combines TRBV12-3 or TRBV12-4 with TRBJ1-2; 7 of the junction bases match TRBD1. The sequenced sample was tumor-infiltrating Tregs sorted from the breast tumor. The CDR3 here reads CASSSGQLYGYTF. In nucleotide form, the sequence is TGTGCCAGCAGCTCGGGACAGCTCTATGGCTACACCTTC.